A selection of T cell receptor beta chains follows, all from one sample in a study of cytomegalovirus exposure and HLA in healthy donors. The repertoire was sequenced with immunoSEQ multiplex PCR; TCRdb's copy has only in-frame clones and lacks some. The sample lists about 160,000 clones, 60% to 85% occurring once. Sequencing was carried out using PBMCs. The receptors derive from a woman aged 40 to 50 in good health and CMV-seronegative. Both conserved end residues are part of each CDR3. Each record gives: CDR3 length, V gene, CDR3 protein.

15 | TRBV28 | CASSKTGTGDYGYTF
15 | TRBV7-2 | CASSLTQNRNEKLFF
16 | TRBV6-6 | CASSGQGSIGSDTQYF
13 | TRBV7-8 | CASSLALTDTQYF
15 | TRBV28 | CAIRQAHLSYNEQFF
13 | TRBV6-5 | CASRPDTANPIYF
14 | TRBV6-5 | CASSLFEGADTQYF
15 | TRBV5-1 | CASSWGTGGYQPQHF
15 | TRBV4-1 | CASSSRDRASEKLFF
17 | TRBV7-2 | CASSTGLARTIQETQYF
15 | TRBV10-1 | CASSDLDSSGNTIYF
16 | TRBV7-9 | CASSSTSGWTYNEQFF
16 | TRBV4-1 | CASSFQERQINEKLFF
16 | TRBV14 | CASSQVVGSYNSPLHF
19 | TRBV5-1 | CASSFWGVTSAASTDTQYF
14 | TRBV5-1 | CASSPGQGVAEAFF
15 | TRBV2 | CASSELAISNQPQHF
16 | TRBV5-4 | CASSTRLAGGLDTQYF
13 | TRBV2 | CASISRNSSPLHF
12 | TRBV19 | CASSSGGNTIYF
14 | TRBV19 | CASRLTGVPYGYTF
13 | TRBV7-6 | CASSLAANEKLFF